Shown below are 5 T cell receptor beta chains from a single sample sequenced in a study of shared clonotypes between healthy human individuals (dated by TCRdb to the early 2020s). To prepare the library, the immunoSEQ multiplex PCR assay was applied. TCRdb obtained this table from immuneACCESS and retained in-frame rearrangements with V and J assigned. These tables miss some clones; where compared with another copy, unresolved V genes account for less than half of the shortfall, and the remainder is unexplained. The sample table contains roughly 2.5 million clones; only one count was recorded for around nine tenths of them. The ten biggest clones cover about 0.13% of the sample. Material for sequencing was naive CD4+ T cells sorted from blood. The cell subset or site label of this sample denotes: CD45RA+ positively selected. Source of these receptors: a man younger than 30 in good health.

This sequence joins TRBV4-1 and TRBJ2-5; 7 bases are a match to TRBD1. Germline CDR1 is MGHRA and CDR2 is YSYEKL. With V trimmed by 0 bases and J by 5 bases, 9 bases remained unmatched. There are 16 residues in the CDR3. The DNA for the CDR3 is TGCGCCAGCAGCCAAGAGTCTAAGGGGGCGCGGGAGACCCAGTACTTC. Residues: CASSQESKGARETQYF.

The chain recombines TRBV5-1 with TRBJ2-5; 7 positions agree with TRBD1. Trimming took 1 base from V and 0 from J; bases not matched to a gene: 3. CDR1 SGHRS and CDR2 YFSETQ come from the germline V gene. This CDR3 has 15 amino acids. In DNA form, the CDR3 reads TGCGCCAGCAGCTTGCAAGACAGGGACCAAGAGACCCAGTACTTC. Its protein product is CASSLQDRDQETQYF.

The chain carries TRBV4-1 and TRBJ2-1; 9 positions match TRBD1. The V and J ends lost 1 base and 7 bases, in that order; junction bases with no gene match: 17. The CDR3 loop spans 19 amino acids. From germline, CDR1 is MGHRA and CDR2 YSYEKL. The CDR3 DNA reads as TGCGCCAGCAGCCAAGTGACGGACAGGGGTCGGCTATCCCGTAATGAGCAGTTCTTC. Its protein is CASSQVTDRGRLSRNEQFF.

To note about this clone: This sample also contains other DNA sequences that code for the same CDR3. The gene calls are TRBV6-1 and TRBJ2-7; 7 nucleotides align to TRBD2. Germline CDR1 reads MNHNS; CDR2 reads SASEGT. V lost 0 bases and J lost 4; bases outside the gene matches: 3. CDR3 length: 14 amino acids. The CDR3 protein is CASSEAGGPYEQYF. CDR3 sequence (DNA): TGTGCCAGCAGTGAAGCGGGAGGGCCGTACGAGCAGTACTTC.

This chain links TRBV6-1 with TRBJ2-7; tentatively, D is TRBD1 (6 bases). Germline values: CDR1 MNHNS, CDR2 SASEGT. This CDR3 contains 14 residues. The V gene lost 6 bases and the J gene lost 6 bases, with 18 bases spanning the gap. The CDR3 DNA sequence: TGTGCCAGCAGGACGATGACAGGAAATGCCGAGCAGTACTTC. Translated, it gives CASRTMTGNAEQYF.